This T cell receptor beta chain was sequenced in a study of response to subunit inactivated influenza vaccine. Germline assignment: CDR1 MNHNS and CDR2 SASEGT. The ends were cut back, 6 bases at V and 8 bases at J, with 16 bases in the middle. This CDR3 has 13 residues. TCRdb re-called the RT-PCR reads with MiXCR, one entry per CDR3 protein. The data show some 550,000 distinct CDR3 sequences, around 25% seen once. This clonotype was seen a handful of times. This same sample was also taken into another study, of T cells expressing NK-cell markers. This second study notes: Researchers built TCR beta cDNA using 5'RACE template switching with UMIs. The study sequenced eight donors, seven HCMV-seropositive and one seronegative. Several experiments employed an anti-gamma-delta TCR antibody to confine sorting to alpha-beta TCR T cells. Of CD8+ T cells, about 1.0-8% belonged to dominant NKG2C+ clonotypes in several donors.

The V gene is TRBV6-1, the J gene TRBJ1-2; unclear D gene. Here the sequenced sample was CD4+ T cells sorted from PBMCs, taken about 13 days after vaccination. The sequence came from a man between 50 and 59 years old who received an inactivated influenza vaccine. CDR3: CASREPGSWGYTF. CDR3 nucleotides: TGTGCCAGCAGGGAACCGGGATCTTGGGGCTACACCTTC.